The 2 T cell receptor beta chains in this list originate from one sample, sequenced in a study of shared clonotypes between healthy human individuals. Libraries were prepared by immunoSEQ multiplex PCR; TCRdb keeps only in-frame clonotypes and omits some of them. The data show about 1 million clones, around 78% seen once. The sequencing sample was made of memory CD4+ T cells from PBMCs. Subset denoted: CD45RA-negative fraction. These receptors were obtained from a man between 18 and 35 years old in good health. Some clones in this sample may be carry-over from other donors' samples.

The chain combines TRBV25-1 with TRBJ2-3, with TRBD1 identical over 7 bases. Germline V CDR1 and CDR2: MGHDK, SYGVNS. V dropped 4 bases and J dropped 5; count of bases not matched to a gene: 9. This CDR3 region has 15 residues. CDR3 DNA sequence: TGTGCCAGCAGTGGGCTGCGACAGGGCATAGATACGCAGTATTTT. Its protein product is CASSGLRQGIDTQYF.

The rearrangement links TRBV28 to TRBJ2-7; D gene unclear. From germline, CDR1 is MDHEN and CDR2 SYDVKM. V was pared by 3 bases and J by 6 bases, with 15 bases between. This CDR3 has 14 residues. CDR3 region: CASSFISLRLEQYF. The CDR3 coding sequence is TGTGCCAGCAGTTTTATTAGCTTACGTCTCGAGCAGTACTTC. Supplemented by reference TRBV28 and TRBJ2-7, the full variable domain reads DVKVTQSSRYLVKRTGEKVFLECVQDMDHENMFWYRQDPGLGLRLIYFSYDVKMKEKGDIPEGYSVSREKKERFSLILESASTNQTSMYLCASSFISLRLEQYFGPGTRLTVT.